The 19 T cell receptor beta chains presented below share a single source sample, sequenced in a study of cytomegalovirus exposure and HLA in healthy donors. 13 Jbeta primers and 60 Vbeta primers were used for the PCR. The table came from immunoSEQ multiplex PCR; TCRdb's copy has only in-frame clones and leaves some out. The table records approximately 120,000 clones, roughly 79% of them present only once. The specimen was PBMCs. Every receptor here comes from a woman in her thirties in good health and CMV-seronegative.

V and J are TRBV6-5 and TRBJ1-1; no clear D gene. The CDR3 sequence is 16 residues long. Trimming pared 0 bases from V and 0 bases from J, leaving 11 bases between. CDR1 and CDR2 from the germline V gene are MNHEY and SVGAGI. The CDR3 loop reads CASSYSISTMNTEAFF. The DNA for the CDR3 is TGTGCCAGCAGTTACTCGATTAGTACTATGAACACTGAAGCTTTCTTT.

The chain has TRBV5-8 and TRBJ2-3, with TRBD1 as a possible D gene (5 bases). Per germline, CDR1 SGHTS and CDR2 YDEGEE. Between the trimmed V and J ends, which lost 6 bases and 0 bases, there was a span of 20 bases. CDR3 length: 17 residues. The CDR3 bases are TGTGCCAGCACCGGACCCCTAGGACACGCTAGCACAGATACGCAGTATTTT. This codes for CASTGPLGHASTDTQYF.

As to this clone: One junction end does not reproduce the germline sequence, and a read error may be involved. The genes are TRBV20-1 and TRBJ1-5, with 7 bases identical to TRBD1. Germline lookup yields CDR1 DFQATT and CDR2 SNEGSKA (reference sequence). This CDR3 region has 11 residues. For the CDR3, the DNA is TGTGAGTCACAGGGGTATCAGCCCCAGCATTTT. Protein sequence: CESQGYQPQHF.

On this clone: The junction departs from germline at one end; a sequencing error may be responsible. This rearrangement joins TRBV2 to TRBJ2-5; D perhaps matches TRBD2 (5 bases). CDR3 size: 13 residues. Germline V gives CDR1 SNHLY, CDR2 FYNNEI. CDR3 residues: CASRGLRREAQYF. CDR3 coding DNA: TGTGCCAGCAGAGGACTCCGCCGAGAGGCCCAGTACTTC.

The V and J genes are TRBV5-1 and TRBJ2-5; TRBD1 matches 9 bases. Germline values: CDR1 SGHRS, CDR2 YFSETQ. The CDR3 has 14 residues. After removal of 4 bases from V and 5 bases from J, the junction contained 6 bases not matched to a gene. CDR3: CASSITGQGETQYF. CDR3 bases: TGCGCCAGCAGCATCACAGGACAGGGGGAGACCCAGTACTTC. Variable domain in full (rest from reference TRBV5-1 and TRBJ2-5): KAGVTQTPRYLIKTRGQQVTLSCSPISGHRSVSWYQQTPGQGLQFLFEYFSETQRNKGNFPGRFSGRQFSNSRSEMNVSTLELGDSALYLCASSITGQGETQYFGPGTRLLVL.

The V gene is TRBV2, the J gene TRBJ1-1; D uncertain. Germline V CDR1 and CDR2: SNHLY, FYNNEI. Trimming took 3 bases from V and 2 from J, leaving 10 bases between them. This CDR3 has 14 residues. The CDR3 is CASSEEFLNTEAFF. CDR3 coding DNA: TGTGCCAGCAGTGAGGAGTTCTTAAACACTGAAGCTTTCTTT.

This rearrangement joins TRBV6-5 to TRBJ1-1; unclear D gene. The CDR3 contains 14 residues. Germline loops: CDR1 MNHEY, CDR2 SVGAGI. V lost 2 bases and J 3 bases, leaving 10 bases between the germline ends. For the CDR3, the DNA is TGTGCCAGCAGTTACCAGATGGTCGACACTGAAGCTTTCTTT. Translation gives CASSYQMVDTEAFF.

The chain joins TRBV7-3 to TRBJ1-4; D is possibly TRBD1 (6 bases). The CDR3 covers 15 residues. Per the germline V gene, CDR1 is SGHTA and CDR2 is FQGTGA. The ends were cut back, 5 bases at V and 0 bases at J, with 10 bases in the middle. Here the CDR3 reads CASSTGTSTNEKLFF. The CDR3 nucleotides read TGTGCCAGCAGCACAGGGACCTCAACTAATGAAAAACTGTTTTTT. The complete variable domain, with remaining parts taken from reference TRBV7-3 and TRBJ1-4, reads GAGVSQTPSNKVTEKGKYVELRCDPISGHTALYWYRQSLGQGPEFLIYFQGTGAADDSGLPNDRFFAVRPEGSVSTLKIQRTERGDSAVYLCASSTGTSTNEKLFFGSGTQLSVL.

The chain employs TRBV11-2 and TRBJ2-7; 8 bases match TRBD2. This CDR3 has 16 amino acids. With 1 base clipped from V and 2 bases from J, the junction kept 7 bases outside the gene matches. Germline loops: CDR1 SGHAT, CDR2 FQNNGV. This chain's CDR3 is CASSLGTSLPAYEQYF. DNA for the CDR3: TGTGCCAGCAGCTTAGGGACTAGCCTCCCAGCCTACGAGCAGTACTTC.

This chain links TRBV7-9 with TRBJ2-1; tentatively, D is TRBD2 (6 bases). Germline assignment: CDR1 SEHNR and CDR2 FQNEAQ (reference sequence). Trimming cost V 6 bases and J 7 bases, with 13 bases left between them. This CDR3 is built from 13 residues. The CDR3 DNA reads TGTGCCAGCAGTCCGCCGGGGAGGAATGAGCAGTTCTTC. Translation gives CASSPPGRNEQFF. The full variable domain, in which reference TRBV7-9 and TRBJ2-1 provide the parts outside the CDR3, is DTGVSQNPRHKITKRGQNVTFRCDPISEHNRLYWYRQTLGQGPEFLTYFQNEAQLEKSRLLSDRFSAERPKGSFSTLEIQRTEQGDSAMYLCASSPPGRNEQFFGPGTRLTVL.

The chain couples TRBV9 to TRBJ2-5, with 10 bases that match TRBD2. Germline V gene lookup returns CDR1 SGDLS and CDR2 YYNGEE. The CDR3 loop spans 16 amino acids. Trimming took 3 bases from V and 1 from J; bases not matched to a gene: 6. The CDR3 reads CASSAGLAAAQETQYF. Here the CDR3 DNA reads TGTGCCAGCAGCGCCGGACTAGCGGCAGCCCAAGAGACCCAGTACTTC. The full variable domain, completed using reference TRBV9 and TRBJ2-5, is DSGVTQTPKHLITATGQRVTLRCSPRSGDLSVYWYQQSLDQGLQFLIQYYNGEERAKGNILERFSAQQFPDLHSELNLSSLELGDSALYFCASSAGLAAAQETQYFGPGTRLLVL.

The V gene is TRBV27, the J gene TRBJ2-7, with D possibly TRBD1 on 6 matching bases. The CDR3 spans 13 residues. Germline CDR1 and CDR2: MNHEY and SMNVEV (reference sequence). Trimming removed 6 bases from V and 5 bases from J, with 14 bases in between. CDR3 DNA sequence: TGTGCCAGCAGAGGCGCAGGGGTCCACGAGCAGTACTTC. The encoded protein is CASRGAGVHEQYF.

The chain joins TRBV10-3 to TRBJ2-7; TRBD1 aligns across 12 bases. The CDR3 is made up of 14 amino acids. V trimming: 10 bases; J trimming: 0 bases; junction bases outside the gene matches: 4. From germline, CDR1 is ENHRY and CDR2 SYGVKD. In DNA, the CDR3 is TGTGCCACCGCGGGACAGGGGGCCTCCTACGAGCAGTACTTC. Its translation: CATAGQGASYEQYF.

The chain recombines TRBV9 with TRBJ1-4; 9 nucleotides match TRBD1. Germline V gene lookup returns CDR1 SGDLS and CDR2 YYNGEE. This CDR3 has 15 amino acids. Losses at the gene ends were 4 bases for V and 5 bases for J; bases not matched to a gene: 6. CDR3 in amino acids: CASSPYGTGNEKLFF. The CDR3, as DNA: TGTGCCAGCAGCCCTTATGGGACAGGGAATGAAAAACTGTTTTTT.

V and J are TRBV6-1 and TRBJ1-1; 7 bases align to TRBD1. CDR1 is MNHNS and CDR2 is SASEGT in the germline V gene. V dropped 6 bases and J dropped 6; count of bases not matched to a gene: 10. The CDR3 has 14 residues. The CDR3 loop is CASSRTGREAEAFF. Here the CDR3 DNA reads TGTGCCAGCAGCCGGACAGGTCGGGAAGCTGAAGCTTTCTTT.

The genes are TRBV6-5 and TRBJ2-3, with D possibly TRBD2 on 5 matching bases. Trimming stripped 4 bases from V and 1 base from J, with 15 bases between. The CDR3 length is 16 residues. Germline CDR1 MNHEY, CDR2 SVGAGI. The CDR3 bases are TGTGCCAGCAGTTCTACGCGAGGAGGAGGCACAGATACGCAGTATTTT. Residues: CASSSTRGGGTDTQYF.

This clone was seen a few times. The chain links TRBV25-1 to TRBJ1-2; a weak D match, TRBD1 (5 bases). Germline CDR1 and CDR2: MGHDK and SYGVNS. The CDR3 consists of 18 residues. Trimming cost V 1 base and J 1 base, with 19 bases left between them. CDR3: CASSELVGGARGNYGYTF. The CDR3 coding sequence is TGTGCCAGCAGTGAATTAGTTGGAGGGGCGAGAGGTAACTATGGCTACACCTTC.

The CDR3 protein is CASSDGGKGGELFF. CDR3 DNA sequence: TGTGCCAGTAGTGATGGCGGGAAGGGCGGGGAGCTGTTTTTT. The chain uses TRBV19 and TRBJ2-2; a possible D gene is TRBD2 (6 bases). Germline CDR1 and CDR2: LNHDA and SQIVND (reference sequence). The CDR3 runs to 14 residues. V lost 5 bases, J lost 7 bases, and 14 bases lay in between.

This clone came up once. V usage is TRBV28 and J usage is TRBJ1-2; the D gene is possibly TRBD1 (6 bases). Germline CDR1 is MDHEN and CDR2 is SYDVKM. The V gene lost 2 bases and the J gene lost 7 bases, with 26 bases spanning the gap. The CDR3 extends over 18 amino acids. As DNA, the CDR3 is TGTGCCAGCAGTTTACATGCAGGGGCGCCTTTCTTATCGTCTGGCTACACCTTC. Amino acid sequence: CASSLHAGAPFLSSGYTF.